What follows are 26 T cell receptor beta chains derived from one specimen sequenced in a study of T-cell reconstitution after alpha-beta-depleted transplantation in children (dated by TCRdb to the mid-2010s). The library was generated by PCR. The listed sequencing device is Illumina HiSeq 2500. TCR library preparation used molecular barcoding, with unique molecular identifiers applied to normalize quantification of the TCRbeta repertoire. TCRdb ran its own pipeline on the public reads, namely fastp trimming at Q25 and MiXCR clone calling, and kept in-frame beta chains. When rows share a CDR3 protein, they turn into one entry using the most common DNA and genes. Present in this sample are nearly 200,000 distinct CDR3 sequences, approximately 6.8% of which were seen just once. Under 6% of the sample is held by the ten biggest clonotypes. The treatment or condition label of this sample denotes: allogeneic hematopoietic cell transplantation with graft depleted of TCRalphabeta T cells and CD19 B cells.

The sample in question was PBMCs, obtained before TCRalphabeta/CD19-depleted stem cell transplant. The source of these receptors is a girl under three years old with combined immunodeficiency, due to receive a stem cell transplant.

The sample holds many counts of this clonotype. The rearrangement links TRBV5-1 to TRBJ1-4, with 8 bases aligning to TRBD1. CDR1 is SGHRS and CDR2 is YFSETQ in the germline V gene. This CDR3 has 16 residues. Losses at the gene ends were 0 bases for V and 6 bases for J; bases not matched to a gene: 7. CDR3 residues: CASSLVGQGQYEKLFF. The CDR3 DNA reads TGCGCCAGCAGCTTGGTAGGACAGGGACAGTATGAAAAACTGTTTTTT.

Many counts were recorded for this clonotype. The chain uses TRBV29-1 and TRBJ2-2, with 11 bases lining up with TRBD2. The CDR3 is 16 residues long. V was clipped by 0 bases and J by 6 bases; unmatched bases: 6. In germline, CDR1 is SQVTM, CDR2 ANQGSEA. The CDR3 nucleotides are TGCAGCGTTGAAGATTTTACTAGCGGGGGCCCCGGGGAGCTGTTTTTT. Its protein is CSVEDFTSGGPGELFF.

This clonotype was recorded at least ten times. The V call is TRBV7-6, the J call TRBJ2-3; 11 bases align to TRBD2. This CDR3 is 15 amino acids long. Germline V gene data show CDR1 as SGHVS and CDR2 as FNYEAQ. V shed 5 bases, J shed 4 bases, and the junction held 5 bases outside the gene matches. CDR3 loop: CASSRSGRGADTQYF. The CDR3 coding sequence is TGTGCCAGCAGCCGTAGCGGGAGGGGGGCAGATACGCAGTATTTT.

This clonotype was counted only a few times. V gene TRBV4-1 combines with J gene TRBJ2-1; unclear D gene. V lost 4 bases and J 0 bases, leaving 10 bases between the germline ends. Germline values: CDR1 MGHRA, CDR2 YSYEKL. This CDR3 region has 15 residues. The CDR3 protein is CASSLADNSYNEQFF. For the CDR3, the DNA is TGCGCCAGCAGCCTAGCAGATAACTCCTACAATGAGCAGTTCTTC.

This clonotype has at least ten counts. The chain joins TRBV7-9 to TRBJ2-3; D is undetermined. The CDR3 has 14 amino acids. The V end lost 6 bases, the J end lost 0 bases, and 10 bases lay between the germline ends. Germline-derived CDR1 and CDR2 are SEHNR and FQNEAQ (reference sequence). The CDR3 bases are TGTGCCAGCAGTCTCAGTACTAGCACAGATACGCAGTATTTT. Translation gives CASSLSTSTDTQYF.

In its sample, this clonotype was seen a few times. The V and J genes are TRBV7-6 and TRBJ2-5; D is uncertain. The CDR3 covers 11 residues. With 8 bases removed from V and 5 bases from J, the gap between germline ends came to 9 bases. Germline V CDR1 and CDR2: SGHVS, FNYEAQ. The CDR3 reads CASQNGETQYF. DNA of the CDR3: TGTGCCAGCCAAAACGGTGAGACCCAGTACTTC.

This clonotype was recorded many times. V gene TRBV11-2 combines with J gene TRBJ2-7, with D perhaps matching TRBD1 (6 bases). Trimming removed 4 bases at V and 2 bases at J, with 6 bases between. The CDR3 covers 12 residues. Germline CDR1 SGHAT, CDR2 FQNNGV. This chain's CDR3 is CASSWTAYEQYF. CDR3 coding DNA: TGTGCCAGCAGCTGGACAGCCTACGAGCAGTACTTC. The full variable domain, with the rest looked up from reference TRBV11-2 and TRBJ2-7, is EAGVAQSPRYKIIEKRQSVAFWCNPISGHATLYWYQQILGQGPKLLIQFQNNGVVDDSQLPKDRFSAERLKGVDSTLKIQPAKLEDSAVYLCASSWTAYEQYFGPGTRLTVT.

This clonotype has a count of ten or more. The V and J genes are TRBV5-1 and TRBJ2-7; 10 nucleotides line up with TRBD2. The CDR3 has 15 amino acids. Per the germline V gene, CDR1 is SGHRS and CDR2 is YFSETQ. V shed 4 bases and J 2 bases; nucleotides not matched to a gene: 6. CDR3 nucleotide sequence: TGCGCCAGCAGCGAATTAGCGGGAGGTGCCTACGAGCAGTACTTC. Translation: CASSELAGGAYEQYF.

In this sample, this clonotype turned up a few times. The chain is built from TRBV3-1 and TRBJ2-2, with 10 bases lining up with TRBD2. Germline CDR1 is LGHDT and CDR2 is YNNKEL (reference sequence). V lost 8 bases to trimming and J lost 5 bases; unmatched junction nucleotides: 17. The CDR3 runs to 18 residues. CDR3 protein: CASCLRLAGAPGTGELFF. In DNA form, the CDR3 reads TGTGCCAGCTGTTTAAGGCTAGCGGGGGCCCCGGGGACCGGGGAGCTGTTTTTT. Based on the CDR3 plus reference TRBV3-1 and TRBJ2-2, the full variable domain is DTAVSQTPKYLVTQMGNDKSIKCEQNLGHDTMYWYKQDSKKFLKIMFSYNNKELIINETVPNRFSPKSPDKAHLNLHINSLELGDSAVYFCASCLRLAGAPGTGELFFGEGSRLTVL.

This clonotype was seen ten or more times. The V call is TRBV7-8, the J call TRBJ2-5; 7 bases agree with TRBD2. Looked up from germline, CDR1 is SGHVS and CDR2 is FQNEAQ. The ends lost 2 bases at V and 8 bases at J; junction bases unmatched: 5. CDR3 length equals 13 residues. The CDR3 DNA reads TGTGCCAGCAGCTTATACGGCGGGGGAACCCAGTACTTC. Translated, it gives CASSLYGGGTQYF. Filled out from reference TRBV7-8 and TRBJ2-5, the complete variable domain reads GAGVSQSPRYKVAKRGQDVALRCDPISGHVSLFWYQQALGQGPEFLTYFQNEAQLDKSGLPSDRFFAERPEGSVSTLKIQRTQQEDSAVYLCASSLYGGGTQYFGPGTRLLVL.

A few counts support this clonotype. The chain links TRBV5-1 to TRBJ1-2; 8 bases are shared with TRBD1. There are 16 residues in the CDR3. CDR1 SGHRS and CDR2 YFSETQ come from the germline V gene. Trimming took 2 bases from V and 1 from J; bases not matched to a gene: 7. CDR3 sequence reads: CASSLAGQGGNYGYTF. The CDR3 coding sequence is TGCGCCAGCAGCTTAGCCGGACAGGGAGGTAACTATGGCTACACCTTC.

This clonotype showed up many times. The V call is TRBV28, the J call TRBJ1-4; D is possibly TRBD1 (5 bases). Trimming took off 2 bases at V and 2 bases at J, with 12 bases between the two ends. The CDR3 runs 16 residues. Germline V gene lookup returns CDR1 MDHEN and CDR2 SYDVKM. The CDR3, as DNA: TGTGCCAGCAGTTTACGAGGGAGGGGCACTAATGAAAAACTGTTTTTT. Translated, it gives CASSLRGRGTNEKLFF.

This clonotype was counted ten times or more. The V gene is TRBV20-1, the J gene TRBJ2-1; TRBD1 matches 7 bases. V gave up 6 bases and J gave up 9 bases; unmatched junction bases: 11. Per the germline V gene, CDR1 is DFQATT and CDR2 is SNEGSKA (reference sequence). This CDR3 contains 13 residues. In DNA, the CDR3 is TGCAGTGCCGGGCCCCGACAGGGCACTGAGCAGTTCTTC. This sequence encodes CSAGPRQGTEQFF.

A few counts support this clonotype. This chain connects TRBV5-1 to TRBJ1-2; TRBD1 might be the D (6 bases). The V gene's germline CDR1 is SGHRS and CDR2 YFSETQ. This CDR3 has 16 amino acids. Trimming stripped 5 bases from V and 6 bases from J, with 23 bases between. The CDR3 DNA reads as TGCGCCAGCAGAATTGCTCTTCAGGACAGCGTTAATGGCTACACCTTC. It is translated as CASRIALQDSVNGYTF.

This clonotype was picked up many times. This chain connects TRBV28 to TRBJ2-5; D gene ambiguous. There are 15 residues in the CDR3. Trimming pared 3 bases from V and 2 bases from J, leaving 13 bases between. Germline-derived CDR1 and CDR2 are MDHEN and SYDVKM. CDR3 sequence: CASSFQVDRQETQYF. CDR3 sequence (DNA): TGTGCCAGCAGTTTCCAGGTCGATCGGCAAGAGACCCAGTACTTC.

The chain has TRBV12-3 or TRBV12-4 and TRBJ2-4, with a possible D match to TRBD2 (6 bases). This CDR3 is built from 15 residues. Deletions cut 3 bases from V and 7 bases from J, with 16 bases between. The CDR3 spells CASSFLTGGGNIQYF. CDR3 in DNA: TGTGCCAGCAGTTTTTTGACCGGTGGGGGGAACATTCAGTACTTC.

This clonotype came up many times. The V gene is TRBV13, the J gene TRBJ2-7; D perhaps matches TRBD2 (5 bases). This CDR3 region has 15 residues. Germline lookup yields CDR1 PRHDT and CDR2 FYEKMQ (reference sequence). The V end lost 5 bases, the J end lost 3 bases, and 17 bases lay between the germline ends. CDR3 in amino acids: CASSPQRGSYYEQYF. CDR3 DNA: TGTGCCAGCAGCCCCCAACGGGGATCCTACTACGAGCAGTACTTC.

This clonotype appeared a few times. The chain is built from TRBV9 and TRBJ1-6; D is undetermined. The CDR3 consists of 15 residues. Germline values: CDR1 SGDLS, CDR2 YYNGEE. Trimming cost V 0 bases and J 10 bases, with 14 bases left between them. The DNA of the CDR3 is TGTGCCAGCAGCGTAGAAGAGGCCCTGGGGTCACCCCTCCACTTT. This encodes CASSVEEALGSPLHF.

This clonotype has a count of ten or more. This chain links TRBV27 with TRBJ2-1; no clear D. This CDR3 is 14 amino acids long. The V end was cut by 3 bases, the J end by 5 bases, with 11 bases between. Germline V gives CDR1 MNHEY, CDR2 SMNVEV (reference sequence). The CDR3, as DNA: TGTGCCAGCAGTTTGTTGGGCGGTAACAATGAGCAGTTCTTC. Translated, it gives CASSLLGGNNEQFF.

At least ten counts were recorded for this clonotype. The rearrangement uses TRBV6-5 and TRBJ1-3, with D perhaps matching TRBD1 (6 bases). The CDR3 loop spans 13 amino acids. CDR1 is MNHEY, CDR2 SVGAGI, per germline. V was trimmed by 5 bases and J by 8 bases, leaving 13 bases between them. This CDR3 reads CASSRTGKDTIYF. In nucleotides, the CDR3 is TGTGCCAGCAGTCGTACAGGGAAGGACACCATATATTTT.

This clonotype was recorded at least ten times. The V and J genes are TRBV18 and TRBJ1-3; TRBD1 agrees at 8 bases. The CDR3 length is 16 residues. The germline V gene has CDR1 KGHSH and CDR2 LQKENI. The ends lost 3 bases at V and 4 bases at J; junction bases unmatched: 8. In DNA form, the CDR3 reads TGTGCCAGCTCACCGCCCGAGACAGGGGTCGGAAACACCATATATTTT. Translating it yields CASSPPETGVGNTIYF. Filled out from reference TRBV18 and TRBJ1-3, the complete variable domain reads NAGVMQNPRHLVRRRGQEARLRCSPMKGHSHVYWYRQLPEEGLKFMVYLQKENIIDESGMPKERFSAEFPKEGPSILRIQQVVRGDSAAYFCASSPPETGVGNTIYFGEGSWLTVV.

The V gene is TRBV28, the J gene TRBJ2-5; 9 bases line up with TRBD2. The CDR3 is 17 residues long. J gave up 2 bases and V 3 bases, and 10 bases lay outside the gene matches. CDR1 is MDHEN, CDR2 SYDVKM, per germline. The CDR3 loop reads CASSLRGGDALQETQYF. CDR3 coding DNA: TGTGCCAGCAGTTTGCGGGGGGGGGACGCCCTTCAAGAGACCCAGTACTTC.

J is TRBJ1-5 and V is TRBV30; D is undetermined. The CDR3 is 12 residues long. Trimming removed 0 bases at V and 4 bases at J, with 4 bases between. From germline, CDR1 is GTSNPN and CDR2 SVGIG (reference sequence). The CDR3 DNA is TGTGCCTGGAGTGTAGGAAATCAGCCCCAGCATTTT. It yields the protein CAWSVGNQPQHF.

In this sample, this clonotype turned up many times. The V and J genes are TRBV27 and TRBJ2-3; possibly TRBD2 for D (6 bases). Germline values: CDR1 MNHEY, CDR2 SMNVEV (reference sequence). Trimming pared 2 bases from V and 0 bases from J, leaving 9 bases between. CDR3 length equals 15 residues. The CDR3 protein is CASSLLGTSTDTQYF. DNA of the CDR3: TGTGCCAGCAGTTTACTAGGGACTAGCACAGATACGCAGTATTTT.

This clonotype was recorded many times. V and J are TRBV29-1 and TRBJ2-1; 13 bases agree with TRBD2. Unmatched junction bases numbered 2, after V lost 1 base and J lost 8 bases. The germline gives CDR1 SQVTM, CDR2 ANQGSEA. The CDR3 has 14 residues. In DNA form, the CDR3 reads TGCAGCGTTGAAGGGACTAGCGGGAGCTATGAGCAGTTCTTC. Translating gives CSVEGTSGSYEQFF.

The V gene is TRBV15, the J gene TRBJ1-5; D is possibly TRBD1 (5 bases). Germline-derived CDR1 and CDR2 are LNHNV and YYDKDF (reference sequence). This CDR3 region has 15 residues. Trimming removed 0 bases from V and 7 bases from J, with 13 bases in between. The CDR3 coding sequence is TGTGCCACCAGCAGAGATTTAGGGGACGGACAGCCCCAGCATTTT. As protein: CATSRDLGDGQPQHF.